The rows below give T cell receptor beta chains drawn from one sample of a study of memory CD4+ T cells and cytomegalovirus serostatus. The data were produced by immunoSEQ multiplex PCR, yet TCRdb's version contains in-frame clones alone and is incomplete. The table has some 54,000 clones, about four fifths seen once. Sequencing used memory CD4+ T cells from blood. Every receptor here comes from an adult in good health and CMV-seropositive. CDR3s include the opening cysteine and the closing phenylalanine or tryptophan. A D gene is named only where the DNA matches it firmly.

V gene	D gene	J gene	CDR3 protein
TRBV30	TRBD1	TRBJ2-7	CAWSSGTGLVNEQYF
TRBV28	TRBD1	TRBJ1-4	CASSPSGQGRGEKLFF
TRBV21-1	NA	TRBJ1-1	CASRTQSINRGRNTEAFF
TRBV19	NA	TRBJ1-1	CASSIGTVNTEAFF
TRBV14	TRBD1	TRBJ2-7	CASSQDWTGYEQYF
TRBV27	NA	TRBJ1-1	CASSLDPRPNTEAFF
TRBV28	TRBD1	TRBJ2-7	CASSQQSGQGSEQYF
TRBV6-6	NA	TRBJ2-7	CASSSRRPPRMGEQYF
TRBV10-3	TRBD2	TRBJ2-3	CAISETAGGPSGTQYF
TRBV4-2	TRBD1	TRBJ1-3	CASSQLRDRGSLYSGNTIYF
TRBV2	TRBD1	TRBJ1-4	CASSGQGAREKLFF
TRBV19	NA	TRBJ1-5	CASSIEQHGNQPQHF
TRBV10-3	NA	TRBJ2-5	CAISDTGTAQETQYF